This T cell receptor beta chain was captured in a study of CD8 T cells in ankylosing spondylitis. Trimming removed 2 bases from V and 5 bases from J, with 9 bases in between. The germline V gene encodes CDR1 ENHRY and CDR2 SYGVKD. There are 13 residues in the CDR3. Study-wide results and caveats: From matched ankylosing spondylitis synovial fluid, disease-linked clones were reportedly recovered at significantly enriched levels. Earlier literature documents some of the motif variants in reactive arthritis synovial fluid and blood. It appeared that ankylosing spondylitis blood was characterized by a TCR beta motif of eight highly homologous variants.

A word on this clonotype: Its target is not known.

Researchers built TCR beta libraries using quantitative 5'-RACE with molecular barcodes. MiXCR, run by TCRdb on the 5' RACE reads, gives a single entry per CDR3 protein. Among some 800,000 distinct CDR3 sequences listed, approximately 12% were seen once. Sequencing was done on a sample of blood, either unsorted or a sorted T cell fraction (not recorded which). This clonotype was obtained from a male donor with ankylosing spondylitis. V and J are TRBV10-3 and TRBJ2-5, with D possibly matching TRBD2 (5 bases). The CDR3 loop is CAISEDQRETQYF. The CDR3 region has the DNA TGTGCCATCAGTGAGGATCAGCGGGAGACCCAGTACTTC.